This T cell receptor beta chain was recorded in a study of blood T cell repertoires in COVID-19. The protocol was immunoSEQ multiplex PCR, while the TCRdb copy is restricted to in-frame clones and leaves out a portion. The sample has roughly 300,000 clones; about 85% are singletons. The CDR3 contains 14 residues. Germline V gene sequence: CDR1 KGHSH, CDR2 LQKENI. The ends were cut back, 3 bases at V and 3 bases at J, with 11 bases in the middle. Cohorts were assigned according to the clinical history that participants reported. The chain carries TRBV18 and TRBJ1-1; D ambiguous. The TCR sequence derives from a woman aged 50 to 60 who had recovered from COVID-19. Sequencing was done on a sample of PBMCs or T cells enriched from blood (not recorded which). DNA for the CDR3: TGTGCCAGCTCACCTAACGGGAGGCACACTGAAGCTTTCTTT. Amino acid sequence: CASSPNGRHTEAFF. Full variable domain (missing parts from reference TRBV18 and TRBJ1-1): NAGVMQNPRHLVRRRGQEARLRCSPMKGHSHVYWYRQLPEEGLKFMVYLQKENIIDESGMPKERFSAEFPKEGPSILRIQQVVRGDSAAYFCASSPNGRHTEAFFGQGTRLTVV.